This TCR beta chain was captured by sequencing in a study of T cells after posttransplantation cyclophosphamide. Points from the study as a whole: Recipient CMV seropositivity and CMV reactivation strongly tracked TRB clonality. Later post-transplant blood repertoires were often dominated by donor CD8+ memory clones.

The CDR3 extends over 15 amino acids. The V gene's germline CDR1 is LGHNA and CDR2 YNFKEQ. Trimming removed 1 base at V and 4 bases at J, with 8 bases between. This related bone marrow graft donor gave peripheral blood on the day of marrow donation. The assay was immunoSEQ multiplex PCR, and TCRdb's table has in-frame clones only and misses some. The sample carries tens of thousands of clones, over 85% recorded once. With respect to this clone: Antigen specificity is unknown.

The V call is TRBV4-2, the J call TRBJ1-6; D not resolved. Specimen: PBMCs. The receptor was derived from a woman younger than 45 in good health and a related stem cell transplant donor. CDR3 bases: TGTGCCAGCAGCCAAGGATCCGAGTATAATTCACCCCTCCACTTT. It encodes CASSQGSEYNSPLHF.